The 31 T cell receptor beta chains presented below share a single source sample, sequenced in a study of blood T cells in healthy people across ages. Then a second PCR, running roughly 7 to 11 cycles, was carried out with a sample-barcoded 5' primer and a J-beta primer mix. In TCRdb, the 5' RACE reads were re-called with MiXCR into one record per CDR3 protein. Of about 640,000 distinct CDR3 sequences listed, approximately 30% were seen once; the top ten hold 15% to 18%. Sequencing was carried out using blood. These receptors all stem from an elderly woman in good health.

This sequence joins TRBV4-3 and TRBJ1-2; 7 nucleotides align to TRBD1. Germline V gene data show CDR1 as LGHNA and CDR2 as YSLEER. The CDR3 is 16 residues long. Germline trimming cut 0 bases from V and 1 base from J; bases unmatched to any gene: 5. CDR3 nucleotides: TGCGCCAGCAGCCAAGAAACAGGGGCCCTTAACTATGGCTACACCTTC. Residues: CASSQETGALNYGYTF.

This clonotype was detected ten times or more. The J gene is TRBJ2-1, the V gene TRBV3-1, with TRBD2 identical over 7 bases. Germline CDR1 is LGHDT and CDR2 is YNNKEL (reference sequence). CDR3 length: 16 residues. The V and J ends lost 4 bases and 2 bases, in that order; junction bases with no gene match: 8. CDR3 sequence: CASSLGLLGAYNEQFF. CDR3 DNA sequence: TGTGCCAGCAGCCTGGGACTACTAGGGGCCTACAATGAGCAGTTCTTC.

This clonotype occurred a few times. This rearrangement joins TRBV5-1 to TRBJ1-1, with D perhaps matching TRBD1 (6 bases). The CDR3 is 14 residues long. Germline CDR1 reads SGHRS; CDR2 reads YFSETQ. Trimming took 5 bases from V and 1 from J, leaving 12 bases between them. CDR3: CASRFTRGNTEAFF. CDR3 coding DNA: TGCGCCAGCAGATTTACCAGGGGGAACACTGAAGCTTTCTTT.

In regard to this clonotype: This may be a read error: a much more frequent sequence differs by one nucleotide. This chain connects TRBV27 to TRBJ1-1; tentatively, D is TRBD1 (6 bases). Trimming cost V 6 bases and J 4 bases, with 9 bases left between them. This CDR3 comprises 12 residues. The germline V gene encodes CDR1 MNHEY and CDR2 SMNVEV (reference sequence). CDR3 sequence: CASREGGTEAFF. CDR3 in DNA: TGTGCCAGCAGGGAAGGGGGCACTGAAGCTTTCTTT.

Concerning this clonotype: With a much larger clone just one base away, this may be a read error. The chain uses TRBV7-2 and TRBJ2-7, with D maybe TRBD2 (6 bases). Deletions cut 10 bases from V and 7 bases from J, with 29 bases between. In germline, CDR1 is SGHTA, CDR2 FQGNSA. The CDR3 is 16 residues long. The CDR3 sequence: CATRRDRGIAYNEQYF. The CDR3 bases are TGTGCCACCCGGCGGGATCGGGGAATCGCCTACAATGAGCAGTACTTC.

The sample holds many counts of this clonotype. The CDR3: CASSLKRPGNNEQFF. In nucleotides, the CDR3 is TGTGCCAGCAGTCTGAAAAGACCAGGGAACAATGAGCAGTTCTTC. The rearrangement uses TRBV12-3 or TRBV12-4 and TRBJ2-1; a possible D gene is TRBD1 (5 bases). The CDR3 length is 15 residues. V gave up 5 bases and J gave up 5 bases, with 16 bases separating them.

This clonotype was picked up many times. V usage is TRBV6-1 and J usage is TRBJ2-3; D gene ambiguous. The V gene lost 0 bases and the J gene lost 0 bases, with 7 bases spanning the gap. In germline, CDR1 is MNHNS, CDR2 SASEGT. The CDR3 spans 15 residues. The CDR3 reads CASSEAESSTDTQYF. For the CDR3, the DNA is TGTGCCAGCAGTGAAGCCGAATCTAGCACAGATACGCAGTATTTT.

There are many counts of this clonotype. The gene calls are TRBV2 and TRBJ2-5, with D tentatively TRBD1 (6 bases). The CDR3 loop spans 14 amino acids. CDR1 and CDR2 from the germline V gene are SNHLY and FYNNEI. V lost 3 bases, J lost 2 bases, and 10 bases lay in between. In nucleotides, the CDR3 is TGTGCCAGCAGTGACCAGGGGTCGCAAGAGACCCAGTACTTC. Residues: CASSDQGSQETQYF.

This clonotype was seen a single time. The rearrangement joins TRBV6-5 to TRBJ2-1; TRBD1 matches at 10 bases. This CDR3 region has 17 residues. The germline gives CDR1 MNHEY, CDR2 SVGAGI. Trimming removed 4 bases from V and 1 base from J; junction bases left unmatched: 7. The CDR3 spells CASSSTRQGASYNEQFF. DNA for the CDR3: TGTGCCAGCAGTTCGACTAGACAGGGGGCTTCCTACAATGAGCAGTTCTTC.

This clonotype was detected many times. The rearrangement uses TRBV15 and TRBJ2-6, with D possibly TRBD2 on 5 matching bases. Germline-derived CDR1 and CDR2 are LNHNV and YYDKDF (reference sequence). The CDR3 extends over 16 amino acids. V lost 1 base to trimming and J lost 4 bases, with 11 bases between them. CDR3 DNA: TGTGCCACCAGCAGAGGAGGGTTTTCGGGGGCCAACGTCCTGACTTTC. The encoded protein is CATSRGGFSGANVLTF.

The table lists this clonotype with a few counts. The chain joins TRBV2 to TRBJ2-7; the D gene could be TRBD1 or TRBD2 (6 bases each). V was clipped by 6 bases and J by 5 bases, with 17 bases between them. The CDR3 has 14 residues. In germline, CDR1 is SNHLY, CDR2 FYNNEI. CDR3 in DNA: TGTGCCAGCAGCGATACAGGGCCGGGGGACGAGCAGTACTTC. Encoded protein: CASSDTGPGDEQYF.

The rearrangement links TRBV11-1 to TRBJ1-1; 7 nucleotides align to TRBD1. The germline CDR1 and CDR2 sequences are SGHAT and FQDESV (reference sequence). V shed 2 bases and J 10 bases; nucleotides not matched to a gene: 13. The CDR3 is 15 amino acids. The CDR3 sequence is CASSLKSGTAATAFF. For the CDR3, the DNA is TGTGCCAGCAGCTTAAAATCCGGGACAGCGGCCACAGCTTTCTTT. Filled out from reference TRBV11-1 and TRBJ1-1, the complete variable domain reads EAEVAQSPRYKITEKSQAVAFWCDPISGHATLYWYRQILGQGPELLVQFQDESVVDDSQLPKDRFSAERLKGVDSTLKIQPAELGDSAMYLCASSLKSGTAATAFFGQGTRLTVV.

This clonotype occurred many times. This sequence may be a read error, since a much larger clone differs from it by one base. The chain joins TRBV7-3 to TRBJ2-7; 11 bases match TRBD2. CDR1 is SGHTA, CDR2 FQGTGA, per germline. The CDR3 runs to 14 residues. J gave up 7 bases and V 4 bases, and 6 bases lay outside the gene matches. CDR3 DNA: TGTGCCAGCAGCTCTTTAGCGGGGGGGGCTGAGCAGTACTTC. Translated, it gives CASSSLAGGAEQYF.

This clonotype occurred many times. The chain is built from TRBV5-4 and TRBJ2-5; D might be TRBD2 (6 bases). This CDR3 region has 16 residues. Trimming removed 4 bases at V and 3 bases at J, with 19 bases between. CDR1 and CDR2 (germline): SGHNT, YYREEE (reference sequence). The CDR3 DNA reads TGTGCCAGCAGCAAGGAGGGGAAGACGGGGGAAGAGACCCAGTACTTC. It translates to CASSKEGKTGEETQYF.

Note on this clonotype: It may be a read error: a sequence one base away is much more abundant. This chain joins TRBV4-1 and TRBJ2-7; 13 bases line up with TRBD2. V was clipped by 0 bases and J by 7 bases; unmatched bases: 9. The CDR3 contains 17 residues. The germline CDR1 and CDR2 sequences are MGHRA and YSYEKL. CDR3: CASSQDVLAGGKNEQYF. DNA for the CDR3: TGCGCCAGCAGCCAAGATGTACTAGCGGGGGGGAAAAATGAGCAGTACTTC.

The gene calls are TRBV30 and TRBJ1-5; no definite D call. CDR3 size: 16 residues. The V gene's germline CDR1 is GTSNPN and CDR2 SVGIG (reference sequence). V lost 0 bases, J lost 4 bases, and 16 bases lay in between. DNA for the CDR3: TGTGCCTGGAGTGTACGGTCGACCGGCAGGAATCAGCCCCAGCATTTT. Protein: CAWSVRSTGRNQPQHF.

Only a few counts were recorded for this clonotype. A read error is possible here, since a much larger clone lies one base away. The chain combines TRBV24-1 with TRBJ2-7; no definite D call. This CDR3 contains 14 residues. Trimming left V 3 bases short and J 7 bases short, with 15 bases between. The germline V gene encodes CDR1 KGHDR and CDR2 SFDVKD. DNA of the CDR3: TGTGCCACCAGTGATCCTAGATTCTACAATGAGCAGTACTTC. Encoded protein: CATSDPRFYNEQYF.

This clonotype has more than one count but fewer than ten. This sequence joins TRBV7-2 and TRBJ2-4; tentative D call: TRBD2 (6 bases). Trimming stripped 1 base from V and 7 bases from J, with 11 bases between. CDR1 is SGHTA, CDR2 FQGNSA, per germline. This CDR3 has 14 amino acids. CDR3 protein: CASSLVRGGNIQYF. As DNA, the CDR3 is TGTGCCAGCAGCTTAGTCCGTGGGGGGAACATTCAGTACTTC.

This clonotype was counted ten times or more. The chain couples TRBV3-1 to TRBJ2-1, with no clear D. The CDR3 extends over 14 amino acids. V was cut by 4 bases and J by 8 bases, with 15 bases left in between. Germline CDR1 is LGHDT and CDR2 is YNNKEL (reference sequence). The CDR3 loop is CASSRDVYTDEQFF. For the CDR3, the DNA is TGTGCCAGCAGCCGGGATGTTTACACTGATGAGCAGTTCTTC.

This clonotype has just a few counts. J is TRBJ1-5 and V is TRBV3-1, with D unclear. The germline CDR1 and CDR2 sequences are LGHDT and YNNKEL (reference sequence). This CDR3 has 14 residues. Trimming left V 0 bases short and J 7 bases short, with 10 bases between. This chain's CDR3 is CASSQDRRVQPQHF. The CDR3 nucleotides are TGTGCCAGCAGCCAAGATAGAAGAGTGCAGCCCCAGCATTTT.

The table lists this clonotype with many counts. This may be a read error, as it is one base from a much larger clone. CDR3 nucleotide sequence: TGCGCCAGCAGCTGGGGGGTCAATAATTCACCCCTCCACTTT. Translating gives CASSWGVNNSPLHF. The V gene is TRBV5-1, the J gene TRBJ1-6, with D possibly TRBD1 on 5 matching bases. The CDR3 spans 14 residues. Germline CDR1 reads SGHRS; CDR2 reads YFSETQ. With 3 bases removed from V and 5 bases from J, the gap between germline ends came to 9 bases.

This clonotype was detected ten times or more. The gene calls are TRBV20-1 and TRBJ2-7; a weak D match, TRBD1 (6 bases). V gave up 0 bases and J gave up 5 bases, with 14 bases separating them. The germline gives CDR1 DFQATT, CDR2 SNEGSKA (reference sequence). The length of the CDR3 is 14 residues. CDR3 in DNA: TGCAGTGCTAGAGATTCCGGCAGGGGCCACGAGCAGTACTTC. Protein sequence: CSARDSGRGHEQYF.

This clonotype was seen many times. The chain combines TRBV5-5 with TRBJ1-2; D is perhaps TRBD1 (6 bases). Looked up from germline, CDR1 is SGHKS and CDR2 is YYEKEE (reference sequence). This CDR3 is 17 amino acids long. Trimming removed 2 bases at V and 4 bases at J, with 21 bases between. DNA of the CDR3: TGTGCCAGCAGCTTACGAAGGGAACAGGGTTGGGTCTATGGCTACACCTTC. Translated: CASSLRREQGWVYGYTF.

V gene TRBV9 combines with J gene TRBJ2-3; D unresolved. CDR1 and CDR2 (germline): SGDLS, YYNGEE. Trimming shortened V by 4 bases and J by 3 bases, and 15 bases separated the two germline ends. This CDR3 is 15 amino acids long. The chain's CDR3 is CASSPWTSWTDTQYF. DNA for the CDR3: TGTGCCAGCAGCCCATGGACGAGCTGGACAGATACGCAGTATTTT.

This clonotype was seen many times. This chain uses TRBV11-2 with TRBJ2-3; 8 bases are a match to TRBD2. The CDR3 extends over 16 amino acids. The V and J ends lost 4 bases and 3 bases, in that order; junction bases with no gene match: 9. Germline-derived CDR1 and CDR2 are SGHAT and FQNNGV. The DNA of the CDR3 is TGTGCCAGCAGCTCTCTCGGCGGGGGGAGGACAGATACGCAGTATTTT. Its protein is CASSSLGGGRTDTQYF. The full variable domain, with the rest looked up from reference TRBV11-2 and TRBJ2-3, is EAGVAQSPRYKIIEKRQSVAFWCNPISGHATLYWYQQILGQGPKLLIQFQNNGVVDDSQLPKDRFSAERLKGVDSTLKIQPAKLEDSAVYLCASSSLGGGRTDTQYFGPGTRLTVL.

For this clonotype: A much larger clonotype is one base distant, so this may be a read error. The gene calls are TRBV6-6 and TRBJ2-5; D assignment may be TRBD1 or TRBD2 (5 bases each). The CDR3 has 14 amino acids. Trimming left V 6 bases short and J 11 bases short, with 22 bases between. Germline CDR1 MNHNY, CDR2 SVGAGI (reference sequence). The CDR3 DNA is TGTGCCAGCAGAACGGGACGGACGGTGGATGAGCAGTACTTC. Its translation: CASRTGRTVDEQYF.

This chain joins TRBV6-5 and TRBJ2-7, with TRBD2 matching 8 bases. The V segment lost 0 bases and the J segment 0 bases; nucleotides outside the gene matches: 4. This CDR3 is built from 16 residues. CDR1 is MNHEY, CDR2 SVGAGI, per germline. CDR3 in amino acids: CASSYSGAGGSYEQYF. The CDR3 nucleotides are TGTGCCAGCAGTTACTCGGGGGCGGGGGGCTCCTACGAGCAGTACTTC.

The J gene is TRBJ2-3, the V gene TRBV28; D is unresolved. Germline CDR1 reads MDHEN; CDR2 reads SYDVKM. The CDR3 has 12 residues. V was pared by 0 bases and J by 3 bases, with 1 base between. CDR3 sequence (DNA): TGTGCCAGCAGTTTATGGACAGATACGCAGTATTTT. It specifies CASSLWTDTQYF.

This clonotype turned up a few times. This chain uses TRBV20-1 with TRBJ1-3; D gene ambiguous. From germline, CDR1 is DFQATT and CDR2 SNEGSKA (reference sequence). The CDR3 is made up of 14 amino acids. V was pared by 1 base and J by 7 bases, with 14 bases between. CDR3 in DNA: TGCAGTGCTAGAGTCGGGTCTCTGAGGAACACCATATATTTT. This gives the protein CSARVGSLRNTIYF.

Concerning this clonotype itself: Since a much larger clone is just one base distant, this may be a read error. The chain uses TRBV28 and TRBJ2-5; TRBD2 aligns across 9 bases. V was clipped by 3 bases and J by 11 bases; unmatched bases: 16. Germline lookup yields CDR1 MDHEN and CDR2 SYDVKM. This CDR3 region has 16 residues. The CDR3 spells CASSFQRGVSVDEQYF. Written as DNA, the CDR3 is TGTGCCAGCAGTTTCCAGCGGGGGGTATCGGTGGATGAGCAGTACTTC.

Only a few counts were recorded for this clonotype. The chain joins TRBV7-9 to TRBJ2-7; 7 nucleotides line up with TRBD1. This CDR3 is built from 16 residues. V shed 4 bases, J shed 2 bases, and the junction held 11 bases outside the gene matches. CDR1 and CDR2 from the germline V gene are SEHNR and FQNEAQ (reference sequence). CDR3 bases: TGTGCCAGCAGCTATGGCTCGCGGACAGGACCCTACGAGCAGTACTTC. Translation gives CASSYGSRTGPYEQYF.